A single sample gave rise to the 10 T cell receptor beta chains below, sequenced in a study of OX40 agonist ivuxolimab in advanced cancers. The method was immunoSEQ multiplex PCR; TCRdb's version includes in-frame clones alone and lacks a portion of them. The sample records about 100,000 clones, roughly 90% being singletons. Sequences were derived from CD4+ or CD8+ T cells sorted from blood, sampled in a trial of the OX40 agonist ivuxolimab. These receptors all come from an adult with an advanced solid tumor such as melanoma, head and neck, liver or kidney cancer.

The chain combines TRBV6-5 with TRBJ1-1; 8 positions match TRBD1. The V segment lost 6 bases and the J segment 5 bases; nucleotides outside the gene matches: 8. The CDR3 spans 14 residues. Germline CDR1 is MNHEY and CDR2 is SVGAGI. The chain's CDR3 is CASSPGTGRTEAFF. DNA of the CDR3: TGTGCCAGCAGCCCGGGGACAGGACGGACTGAAGCTTTCTTT.

The gene calls are TRBV5-1 and TRBJ2-3, with 9 positions matching TRBD1. The CDR3 totals 14 residues. Germline assignment: CDR1 SGHRS and CDR2 YFSETQ. V lost 4 bases and J lost 6; bases outside the gene matches: 6. This CDR3 is CASSTDRGRDTQYF. For the CDR3, the DNA is TGCGCCAGCAGCACTGACAGGGGGAGGGATACGCAGTATTTT.

This sequence joins TRBV7-9 and TRBJ1-4, with D tentatively TRBD1 (5 bases). V was clipped by 5 bases and J by 2 bases, with 9 bases between them. Looked up from germline, CDR1 is SEHNR and CDR2 is FQNEAQ (reference sequence). CDR3 length: 14 amino acids. The chain's CDR3 is CASSRRQTNEKLFF. The CDR3 DNA reads as TGTGCCAGCAGCAGAAGACAGACTAATGAAAAACTGTTTTTT.

The chain recombines TRBV7-6 with TRBJ2-3; 15 bases are a match to TRBD2. With V trimmed by 3 bases and J by 0 bases, 4 bases remained unmatched. This CDR3 has 18 amino acids. Germline V gene lookup returns CDR1 SGHVS and CDR2 FNYEAQ. CDR3 DNA sequence: TGTGCCAGCAGCTTGGGACTAGCGGGGGGCACTAGCACAGATACGCAGTATTTT. It yields the protein CASSLGLAGGTSTDTQYF.

This clone showed up just once. The chain combines TRBV9 with TRBJ2-2; 10 bases align to TRBD1. This CDR3 region has 15 residues. V lost 0 bases and J lost 4; bases outside the gene matches: 0. Germline V gene sequence: CDR1 SGDLS, CDR2 YYNGEE. CDR3 in DNA: TGTGCCAGCAGCGTAGGACAGGGGGCCACCGGGGAGCTGTTTTTT. Translated: CASSVGQGATGELFF. The full variable domain, in which reference TRBV9 and TRBJ2-2 provide the parts outside the CDR3, is DSGVTQTPKHLITATGQRVTLRCSPRSGDLSVYWYQQSLDQGLQFLIQYYNGEERAKGNILERFSAQQFPDLHSELNLSSLELGDSALYFCASSVGQGATGELFFGEGSRLTVL.

The chain joins TRBV4-3 to TRBJ1-4; the match to TRBD1 covers 9 bases. Germline V CDR1 and CDR2: LGHNA, YSLEER. Unmatched junction bases numbered 3, after V lost 4 bases and J lost 3 bases. The CDR3 has 15 amino acids. CDR3 nucleotides: TGCGCCAGCAGCCCTAGGACAGGGGCTAATGAAAAACTGTTTTTT. Amino acid sequence: CASSPRTGANEKLFF.

The rearrangement links TRBV5-1 to TRBJ2-5, with D tentatively TRBD1 (5 bases). The CDR3 covers 13 residues. Germline loops: CDR1 SGHRS, CDR2 YFSETQ. V was clipped by 5 bases and J by 3 bases, with 11 bases between them. The CDR3 DNA reads TGCGCCAGCAGAGCGACAGAAGAAGAGACCCAGTACTTC. Its protein product is CASRATEEETQYF.

The V gene is TRBV28, the J gene TRBJ1-2; a weak D match, TRBD1 (6 bases). CDR3 length: 14 amino acids. The germline V gene encodes CDR1 MDHEN and CDR2 SYDVKM. Trimming cost V 2 bases and J 8 bases, with 15 bases left between them. Written as DNA, the CDR3 is TGTGCCAGCAGTTTAGCCCGGGACACGGGGGGCTACACCTTC. Translating gives CASSLARDTGGYTF.

The V call is TRBV7-3, the J call TRBJ1-6, with D possibly matching TRBD1 (6 bases). The CDR3 loop spans 15 amino acids. In germline, CDR1 is SGHTA, CDR2 FQGTGA. V dropped 1 base and J dropped 13 bases, with 17 bases sitting between them. CDR3: CASSLNPGDRVPLHF. Written as DNA, the CDR3 is TGTGCCAGCAGCTTAAATCCAGGGGACCGTGTTCCCCTCCACTTT.

The chain couples TRBV7-9 to TRBJ2-7; 10 nucleotides align to TRBD1. The CDR3 length is 13 residues. Trimming at V came to 1 base and at J to 9 bases, leaving 3 bases not matched to a gene. The V gene's germline CDR1 is SEHNR and CDR2 FQNEAQ (reference sequence). DNA for the CDR3: TGTGCCAGCAGCTTAGGACAGGGGGCTAGGCAGTACTTC. This encodes CASSLGQGARQYF.